This T cell receptor beta chain was sequenced during a study of tumor T cells in aggressive B-cell lymphoma. Assay used: immunoSEQ multiplex PCR; TCRdb lists only in-frame clones, some missing. The sample carries some 1,000 clones, 85% to 95% recorded once. V lost 4 bases to trimming and J lost 2 bases; unmatched junction nucleotides: 13. In germline, CDR1 is GTSNPN, CDR2 SVGIG (reference sequence). CDR3 size: 18 residues. Input material: tumor tissue. The J gene is TRBJ2-4, the V gene TRBV30; 11 nucleotides line up with TRBD2. The receptor was derived from an adult with diffuse large B cell lymphoma. CDR3 loop: CAWTKLAGELATKNIQYF. CDR3 nucleotides: TGTGCCTGGACGAAACTAGCGGGAGAGCTCGCGACCAAAAACATTCAGTACTTC. Filled out from reference TRBV30 and TRBJ2-4, the complete variable domain reads SQTIHQWPATLVQPVGSPLSLECTVEGTSNPNLYWYRQAAGRGLQLLFYSVGIGQISSEVPQNLSASRPQDRQFILSSKKLLLSDSGFYLCAWTKLAGELATKNIQYFGAGTRLSVL.